A selection of T cell receptor beta chains follows, all from one sample in a study of shared clonotypes between healthy human individuals. Profiling relied on immunoSEQ multiplex PCR, and the TCRdb table lists in-frame clones only, not all of them. The table shows about 510,000 clones, with around 96% occurring only once. The specimen was naive CD4+ T cells sorted from blood. The source is a woman aged 25 to 39 in good health. CDR3s include the opening cysteine and the closing phenylalanine or tryptophan. A D gene is named only where the DNA matches it firmly. Rows give clone size only sometimes, using once, few, many, or a class for an expanded clone.

TRBD2,TRBV28,TRBJ2-1,NA,CASSLSLAGAYNEQFF,TGTGCCAGCAGTTTATCGCTAGCGGGGGCTTACAATGAGCAGTTCTTC
NA,TRBV28,TRBJ2-7,NA,CASSLDQGFYEQYF,TGTGCCAGCAGTTTGGACCAGGGTTTCTACGAGCAGTACTTC
NA,TRBV6-5,TRBJ2-1,NA,CASSYSEGLAYNEQFF,TGTGCCAGCAGTTACTCAGAGGGATTAGCGTACAATGAGCAGTTCTTC
NA,TRBV6-5,TRBJ2-7,NA,CASSYSVRGSYEQYF,TGTGCCAGCAGTTACTCAGTCCGGGGCTCCTACGAGCAGTACTTC
TRBD2,TRBV6-6,TRBJ2-1,NA,CASSLSGRTYNEQFF,TGTGCCAGCAGTCTTAGCGGGAGGACCTACAATGAGCAGTTCTTC
TRBD1,TRBV7-9,TRBJ2-7,NA,CASSLATGGIYEQYF,TGTGCCAGCAGCTTAGCTACAGGGGGCATCTACGAGCAGTACTTC
NA,TRBV21-1,TRBJ2-7,NA,CASSKGRRRRRKAYEQYF,TGTGCCAGCAGCAAAGGCCGGCGGCGGCGGCGGAAGGCCTACGAGCAGTACTTC
TRBD2,TRBV30,TRBJ2-2,NA,CAWSRASGAGGELFF,TGTGCCTGGAGTCGGGCTAGCGGGGCGGGCGGGGAGCTGTTTTTT
TRBD1,TRBV6-5,TRBJ2-1,NA,CASSSNRGVDNEQFF,TGTGCCAGCAGTTCGAACAGGGGGGTTGACAATGAGCAGTTCTTC
TRBD1,TRBV14,TRBJ1-2,NA,CASSQEAFPGGAYGYTF,TGTGCCAGCAGCCAAGAGGCGTTTCCAGGGGGCGCGTATGGCTACACCTTC
TRBD2,TRBV27,TRBJ2-1,NA,CASSLMVRGRRNNEQFF,TGTGCCAGCAGTTTAATGGTACGCGGGAGGCGAAACAATGAGCAGTTCTTC
TRBD2,TRBV19,TRBJ2-1,NA,CASSKQTSGNEQFF,TGTGCCAGTAGTAAACAGACTAGCGGGAATGAGCAGTTCTTC
NA,TRBV10-3,TRBJ1-3,once,CAISPLPVVSGNTIYF,TGTGCCATCTCTCCCCTTCCCGTGGTATCTGGAAACACCATATATTTT
TRBD2,TRBV4-2,TRBJ2-3,NA,CASSQFREGGTQYF,TGTGCCAGCAGCCAATTCCGGGAGGGGGGTACGCAGTATTTT
TRBD1,TRBV4-1,TRBJ1-5,NA,CASSQPGQGFLNSQPQHF,TGCGCCAGCAGCCAGCCGGGACAGGGGTTTTTGAATAGTCAGCCCCAGCATTTT
TRBD2,TRBV19,TRBJ2-1,NA,CASSSPGLVDEQFF,TGTGCCAGTTCCTCCCCGGGACTAGTGGATGAGCAGTTCTTC
TRBD1,TRBV19,TRBJ1-6,NA,CASRDRHSPLHF,TGTGCCAGCCGGGACAGGCATTCACCCCTCCACTTT
NA,TRBV28,TRBJ2-3,once,CASRTITQYF,TGTGCCAGCAGGACAATTACGCAGTATTTT
NA,TRBV28,TRBJ1-2,NA,CASTVLGNYGYTF,TGTGCCAGCACTGTGCTGGGTAACTATGGCTACACCTTC
TRBD1,TRBV28,TRBJ1-1,once,CASSPSLQGTEAFF,TGTGCCAGCAGTCCATCACTACAGGGGACTGAAGCTTTCTTT
NA,TRBV9,TRBJ2-1,NA,CASTVSGNVYNEQFF,TGTGCCAGCACGGTTTCAGGGAACGTCTACAATGAGCAGTTCTTC
NA,TRBV18,TRBJ2-7,NA,CASSPVIATTYEQYF,TGTGCCAGCTCACCCGTAATAGCGACTACCTACGAGCAGTACTTC